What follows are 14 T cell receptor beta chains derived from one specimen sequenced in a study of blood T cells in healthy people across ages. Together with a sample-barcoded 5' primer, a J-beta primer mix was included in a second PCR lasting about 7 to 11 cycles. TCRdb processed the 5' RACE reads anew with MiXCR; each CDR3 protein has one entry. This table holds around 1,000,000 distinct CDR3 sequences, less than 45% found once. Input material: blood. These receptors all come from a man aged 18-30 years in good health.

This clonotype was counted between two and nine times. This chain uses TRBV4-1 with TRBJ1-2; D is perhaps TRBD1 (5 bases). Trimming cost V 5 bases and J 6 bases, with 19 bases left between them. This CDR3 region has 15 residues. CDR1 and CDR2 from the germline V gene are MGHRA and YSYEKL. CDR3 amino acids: CASSLRDGIGHGYTF. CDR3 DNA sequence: TGCGCCAGCAGCTTACGGGACGGGATAGGCCATGGCTACACCTTC.

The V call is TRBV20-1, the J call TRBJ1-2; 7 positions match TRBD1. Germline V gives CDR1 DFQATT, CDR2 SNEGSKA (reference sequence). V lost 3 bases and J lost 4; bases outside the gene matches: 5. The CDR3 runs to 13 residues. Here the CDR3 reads CSASDRETYGYTF. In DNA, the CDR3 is TGCAGTGCTAGTGACAGGGAGACCTATGGCTACACCTTC.

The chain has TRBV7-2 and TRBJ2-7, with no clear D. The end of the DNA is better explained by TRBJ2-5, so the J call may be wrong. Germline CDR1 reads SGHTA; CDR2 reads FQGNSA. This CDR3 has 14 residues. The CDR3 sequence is CASSRGLGSETQYF. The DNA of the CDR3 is TGTGCCAGCAGCCGTGGCCTAGGGTCGGAGACCCAGTACTTC.

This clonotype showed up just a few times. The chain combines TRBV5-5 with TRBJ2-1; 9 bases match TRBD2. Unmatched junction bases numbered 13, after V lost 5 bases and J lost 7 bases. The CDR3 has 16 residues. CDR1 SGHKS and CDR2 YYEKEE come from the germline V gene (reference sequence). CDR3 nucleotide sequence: TGTGCCAGCAGTTGGAGGACTAGCGAACTTCCAAATGAGCAGTTCTTC. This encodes CASSWRTSELPNEQFF.

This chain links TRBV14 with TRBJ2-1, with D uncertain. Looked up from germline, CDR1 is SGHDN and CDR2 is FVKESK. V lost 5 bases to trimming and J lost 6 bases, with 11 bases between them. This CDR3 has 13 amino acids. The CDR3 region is CASSTQPSNEQFF. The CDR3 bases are TGTGCCAGCAGCACCCAACCCAGCAATGAGCAGTTCTTC.

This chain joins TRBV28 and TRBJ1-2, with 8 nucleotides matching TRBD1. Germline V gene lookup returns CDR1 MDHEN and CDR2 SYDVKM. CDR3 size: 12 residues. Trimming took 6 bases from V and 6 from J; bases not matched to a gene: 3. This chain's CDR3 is CASRKQGDGYTF. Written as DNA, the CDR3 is TGTGCCAGCAGGAAACAGGGGGATGGCTACACCTTC.

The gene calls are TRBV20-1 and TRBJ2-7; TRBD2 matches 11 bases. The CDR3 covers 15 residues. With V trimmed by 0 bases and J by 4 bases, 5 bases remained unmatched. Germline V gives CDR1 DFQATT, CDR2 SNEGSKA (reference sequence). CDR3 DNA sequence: TGCAGTGCTAGAGATCTGGTAGCGGGGGGGTACGAGCAGTACTTC. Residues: CSARDLVAGGYEQYF.

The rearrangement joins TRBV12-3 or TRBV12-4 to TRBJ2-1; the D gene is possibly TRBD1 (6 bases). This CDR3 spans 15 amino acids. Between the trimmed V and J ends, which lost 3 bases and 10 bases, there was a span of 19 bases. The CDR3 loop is CASSFMGTLTYEQFF. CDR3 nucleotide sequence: TGTGCCAGCAGTTTTATGGGGACACTTACCTACGAGCAGTTCTTC.

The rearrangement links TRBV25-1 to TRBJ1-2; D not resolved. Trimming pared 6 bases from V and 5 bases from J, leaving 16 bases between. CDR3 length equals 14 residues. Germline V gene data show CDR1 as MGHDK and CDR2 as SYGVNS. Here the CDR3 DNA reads TGTGCCAGCAGCCCCCGCACTGAACTATATGGCTACACCTTC. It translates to CASSPRTELYGYTF.

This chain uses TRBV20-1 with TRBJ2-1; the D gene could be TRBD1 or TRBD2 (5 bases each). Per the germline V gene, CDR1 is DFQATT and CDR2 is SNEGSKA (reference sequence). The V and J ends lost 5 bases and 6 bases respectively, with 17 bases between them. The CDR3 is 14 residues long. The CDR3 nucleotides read TGCAGTGCTCAGTCGAGGGGACCCGGCAATGAGCAGTTCTTC. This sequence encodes CSAQSRGPGNEQFF.

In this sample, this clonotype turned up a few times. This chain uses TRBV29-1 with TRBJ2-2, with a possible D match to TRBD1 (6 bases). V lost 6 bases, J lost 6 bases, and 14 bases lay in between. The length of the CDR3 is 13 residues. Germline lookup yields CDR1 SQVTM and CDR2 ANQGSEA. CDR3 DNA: TGCAGCGTGGGGGCTAGCTCGGCCGGGGAGCTGTTTTTT. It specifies CSVGASSAGELFF.

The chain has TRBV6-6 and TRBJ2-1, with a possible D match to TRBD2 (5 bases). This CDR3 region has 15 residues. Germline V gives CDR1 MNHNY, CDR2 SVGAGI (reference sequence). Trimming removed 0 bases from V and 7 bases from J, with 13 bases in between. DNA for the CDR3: TGTGCCAGCAGTTACTCGAGCCTAGCAAGGAATGAGCAGTTCTTC. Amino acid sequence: CASSYSSLARNEQFF.

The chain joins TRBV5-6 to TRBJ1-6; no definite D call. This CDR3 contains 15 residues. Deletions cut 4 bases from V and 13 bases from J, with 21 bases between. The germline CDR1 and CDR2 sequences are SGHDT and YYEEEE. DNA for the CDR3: TGTGCCAGCAGCCTACCGTCGGCTCTAGGATCGCCCCTCCACTTT. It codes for CASSLPSALGSPLHF.

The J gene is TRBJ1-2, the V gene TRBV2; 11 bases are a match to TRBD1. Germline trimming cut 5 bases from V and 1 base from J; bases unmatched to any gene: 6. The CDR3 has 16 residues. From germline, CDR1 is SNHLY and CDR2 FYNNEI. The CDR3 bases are TGTGCCAGCAGTCCGGACAGGGGGCGATTTAACTATGGCTACACCTTC. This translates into CASSPDRGRFNYGYTF. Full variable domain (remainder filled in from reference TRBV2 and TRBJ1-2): EPEVTQTPSHQVTQMGQEVILRCVPISNHLYFYWYRQILGQKVEFLVSFYNNEISEKSEIFDDQFSVERPDGSNFTLKIRSTKLEDSAMYFCASSPDRGRFNYGYTFGSGTRLTVV.